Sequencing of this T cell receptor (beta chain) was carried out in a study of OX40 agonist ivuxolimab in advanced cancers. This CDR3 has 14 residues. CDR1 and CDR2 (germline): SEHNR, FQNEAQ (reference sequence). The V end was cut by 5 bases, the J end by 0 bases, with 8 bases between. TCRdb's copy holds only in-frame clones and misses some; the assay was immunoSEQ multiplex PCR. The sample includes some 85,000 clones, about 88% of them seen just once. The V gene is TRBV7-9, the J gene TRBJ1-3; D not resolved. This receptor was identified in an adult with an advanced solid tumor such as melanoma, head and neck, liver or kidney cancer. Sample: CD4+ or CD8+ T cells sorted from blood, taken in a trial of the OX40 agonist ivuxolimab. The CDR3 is CASSKQSSGNTIYF. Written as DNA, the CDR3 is TGTGCCAGCAGCAAACAGAGCTCTGGAAACACCATATATTTT.